Listed here is a single T cell receptor (beta chain). Unmatched junction bases numbered 4, after V lost 5 bases and J lost 3 bases. The V gene's germline CDR1 is KGHSH and CDR2 LQKENI. The CDR3 extends over 15 amino acids. These data come from a study of blood T cell repertoires in COVID-19. Across the whole study: From T cells, B-cell-depleted T cells, or PBMCs came the material, which was cDNA or gDNA.

Repertoires were generated with immunoSEQ multiplex PCR, while TCRdb's copy carries only in-frame clones and drops some. The table has about 260,000 clones, over 75% seen once. This chain joins TRBV18 and TRBJ2-1; 10 bases fit TRBD2. Sequencing input: peripheral blood. This clonotype was sampled from a human donor in a cohort sampled during active COVID-19. This chain's CDR3 is CASSRSGRDYNEQFF. The CDR3 nucleotides are TGTGCCAGCTCAAGGAGCGGGAGGGACTACAATGAGCAGTTCTTC.